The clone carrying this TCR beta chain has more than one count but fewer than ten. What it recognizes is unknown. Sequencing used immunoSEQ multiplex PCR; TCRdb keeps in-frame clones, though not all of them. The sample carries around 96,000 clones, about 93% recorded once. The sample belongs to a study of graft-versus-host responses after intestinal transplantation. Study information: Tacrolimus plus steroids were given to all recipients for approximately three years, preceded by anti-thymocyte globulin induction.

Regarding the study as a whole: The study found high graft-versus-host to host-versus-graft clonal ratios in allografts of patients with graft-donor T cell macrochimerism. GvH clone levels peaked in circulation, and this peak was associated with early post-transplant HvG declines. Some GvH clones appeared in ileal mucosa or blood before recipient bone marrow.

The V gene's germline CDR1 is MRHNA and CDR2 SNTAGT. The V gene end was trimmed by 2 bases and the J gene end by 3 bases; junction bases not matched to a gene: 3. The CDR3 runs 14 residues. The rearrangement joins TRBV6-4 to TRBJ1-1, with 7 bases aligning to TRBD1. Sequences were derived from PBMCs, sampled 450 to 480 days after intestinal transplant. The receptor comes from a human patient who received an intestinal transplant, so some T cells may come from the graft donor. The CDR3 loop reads CASSDQDRHTEAFF. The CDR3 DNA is TGTGCCAGCAGTGACCAGGACAGGCACACTGAAGCTTTCTTT.